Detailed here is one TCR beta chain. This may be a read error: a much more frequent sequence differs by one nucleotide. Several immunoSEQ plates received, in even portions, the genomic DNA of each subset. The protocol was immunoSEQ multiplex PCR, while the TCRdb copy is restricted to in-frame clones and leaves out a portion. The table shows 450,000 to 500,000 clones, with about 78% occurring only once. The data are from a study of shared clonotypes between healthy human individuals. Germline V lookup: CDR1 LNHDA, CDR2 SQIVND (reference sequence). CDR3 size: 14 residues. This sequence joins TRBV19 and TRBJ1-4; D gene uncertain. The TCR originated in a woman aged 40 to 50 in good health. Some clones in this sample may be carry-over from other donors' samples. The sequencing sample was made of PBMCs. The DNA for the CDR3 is TGTGTCAGTACATCCCGGAACGATAATGAAAAACTGTTTTTT. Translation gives CVSTSRNDNEKLFF.